These T cell receptor beta chains were read from a single sample in a study of low-dose radiotherapy and immunotherapy resistance in tumors. TCRdb called the reads again in MiXCR, with one record for every CDR3 protein. Among some 100,000 distinct CDR3 sequences listed, more than 20% were seen once. The specimen comprised PBMCs, sampled after low-dose radiotherapy plus immunotherapy. The source of these receptors is a female donor with ovarian cancer. CDR3s include the opening cysteine and the closing phenylalanine or tryptophan. Fields, in order: D gene, V gene, clone size, J gene, CDR3 DNA, CDR3 protein. D genes are given only for firm matches. Some rows have no size entry. The others give once, few or many, or a class for an expanded clone.

d_gene: .
v_gene: TRBV6-6
abundance: many
j_gene: TRBJ1-3
CDR3nt: TGTGCCAGCAGTTACTCCAGCGACACCATATATTTT
CDR3aa: CASSYSSDTIYF

d_gene: .
v_gene: TRBV4-1
abundance: many
j_gene: TRBJ1-1
CDR3nt: TGCGCCAGCAGCCAACAAGCGCGCCAGAACACTGAAGCTTTCTTT
CDR3aa: CASSQQARQNTEAFF

d_gene: .
v_gene: TRBV28
abundance: many
j_gene: TRBJ1-1
CDR3nt: TGTGCCAGCAGTTTAGTACAAGCAGGAAGAGCTGAAGCTTTCTTT
CDR3aa: CASSLVQAGRAEAFF

d_gene: .
v_gene: TRBV20-1
abundance: many
j_gene: TRBJ1-2
CDR3nt: TGCAGTGCTCTCCAGGGGCCGAGCTATGGCTACACCTTC
CDR3aa: CSALQGPSYGYTF

d_gene: .
v_gene: TRBV6-6
abundance: many
j_gene: TRBJ1-6
CDR3nt: TGTGCCAGCAGTCCCCGGACATCTCCGGATTCACCCCTCCACTTT
CDR3aa: CASSPRTSPDSPLHF

d_gene: TRBD2
v_gene: TRBV7-8
abundance: .
j_gene: TRBJ2-5
CDR3nt: TGTGCCAGCAGCTTAGGACCAGCGGGAGCACGATTGGGGCAAGAGACCCAGTACTTC
CDR3aa: CASSLGPAGARLGQETQYF

d_gene: TRBD1
v_gene: TRBV10-3
abundance: many
j_gene: TRBJ1-1
CDR3nt: TGTGCCATCAGTGAGTCCAGGGGGCAGGCTGAAGCTTTCTTT
CDR3aa: CAISESRGQAEAFF

d_gene: .
v_gene: TRBV10-3
abundance: .
j_gene: TRBJ1-5
CDR3nt: TGTGCCATCAGTAGCGACGGGGGGGTTCAGCCCCAGCATTTT
CDR3aa: CAISSDGGVQPQHF

d_gene: TRBD2
v_gene: TRBV6-1
abundance: many
j_gene: TRBJ2-7
CDR3nt: TGTGCCAGCAGATTGACTAGCGGGGGTGAGCAGTACTTC
CDR3aa: CASRLTSGGEQYF

d_gene: .
v_gene: TRBV18
abundance: many
j_gene: TRBJ2-1
CDR3nt: TGTGCCAGCTCACCAGAGGTCCCCTCCTACAATGAGCAGTTCTTC
CDR3aa: CASSPEVPSYNEQFF

d_gene: .
v_gene: TRBV29-1
abundance: .
j_gene: TRBJ2-1
CDR3nt: TGCAGCGTTGACCGGACTATCTACAATGAGCAGTTCTTC
CDR3aa: CSVDRTIYNEQFF

d_gene: TRBD2
v_gene: TRBV19
abundance: many
j_gene: TRBJ2-7
CDR3nt: TGTGCCAGTAGCCGGGGACTAGGCCCCTACGAGCAGTACTTC
CDR3aa: CASSRGLGPYEQYF

d_gene: .
v_gene: TRBV12-3/TRBV12-4
abundance: .
j_gene: TRBJ2-1
CDR3nt: TGTGCCAGCAGTTCCCGTGGGTCGAGCTCCTACAATGAGCAGTTCTTC
CDR3aa: CASSSRGSSSYNEQFF

d_gene: .
v_gene: TRBV20-1
abundance: many
j_gene: TRBJ1-4
CDR3nt: TGCAGTGCTGAGCGGGGGGCGCGTGAAAAACTGTTTTTT
CDR3aa: CSAERGAREKLFF

d_gene: .
v_gene: TRBV7-2
abundance: .
j_gene: TRBJ2-3
CDR3nt: TGTGCCAGCAGCTTATCCGTCGGTTCAACAGCGGGCACAGATACGCAGTATTTT
CDR3aa: CASSLSVGSTAGTDTQYF

d_gene: TRBD2
v_gene: TRBV20-1
abundance: many
j_gene: TRBJ2-5
CDR3nt: TGCAGTGCTAGGCCCCCGGGACTAGCGTGGGAGACCCAGTACTTC
CDR3aa: CSARPPGLAWETQYF

d_gene: TRBD2
v_gene: TRBV28
abundance: many
j_gene: TRBJ2-5
CDR3nt: TGTGCCAGCAGTTTGGGGGGGTCGCCTTGGGCCCAGTACTTC
CDR3aa: CASSLGGSPWAQYF

d_gene: TRBD2
v_gene: TRBV5-4
abundance: .
j_gene: TRBJ2-5
CDR3nt: TGTGCCAGCAGCTCCGGGAGGGAAATCCAAGAGACCCAGTACTTC
CDR3aa: CASSSGREIQETQYF

d_gene: TRBD1
v_gene: TRBV20-1
abundance: few
j_gene: TRBJ1-1
CDR3nt: TGCAGTGCTAGCGGTCCCCGGGACAGGGGCACTGAAGCTTTCTTT
CDR3aa: CSASGPRDRGTEAFF

d_gene: .
v_gene: TRBV20-1
abundance: many
j_gene: TRBJ1-2
CDR3nt: TGCAGTGCTAGTGATTCAGGGTCCCACCTATATGGCTACACCTTC
CDR3aa: CSASDSGSHLYGYTF

d_gene: TRBD1
v_gene: TRBV12-3/TRBV12-4
abundance: many
j_gene: TRBJ1-1
CDR3nt: TGTGCCAGCAGATTTACAGGGGGCTTAGGGACTGAAGCTTTCTTT
CDR3aa: CASRFTGGLGTEAFF

d_gene: .
v_gene: TRBV5-1
abundance: many
j_gene: TRBJ2-5
CDR3nt: TGCGCCAGCAGCTTGCCGGGCCGTCAAGAGACCCAGTACTTC
CDR3aa: CASSLPGRQETQYF

d_gene: TRBD2
v_gene: TRBV7-9
abundance: many
j_gene: TRBJ2-7
CDR3nt: TGTGCCAGCAGCTTAGCCCTGACTAGCGGGACCTACGAGCAGTACTTC
CDR3aa: CASSLALTSGTYEQYF

d_gene: TRBD2
v_gene: TRBV6-2/TRBV6-3
abundance: .
j_gene: TRBJ2-5
CDR3nt: TGTGCCAGCAGTTACTCTCGGGGGGGAGAGACCCAGTACTTC
CDR3aa: CASSYSRGGETQYF

d_gene: .
v_gene: TRBV29-1
abundance: many
j_gene: TRBJ2-1
CDR3nt: TGCAGCGTTGCCAGGGGGACGGGGGGATACAATGAGCAGTTCTTC
CDR3aa: CSVARGTGGYNEQFF

d_gene: TRBD1
v_gene: TRBV13
abundance: .
j_gene: TRBJ1-4
CDR3nt: TGTGCCAGCAGGAGGACAGGGAATAATGAAAAACTGTTTTTT
CDR3aa: CASRRTGNNEKLFF

d_gene: .
v_gene: TRBV5-1
abundance: many
j_gene: TRBJ1-1
CDR3nt: TGCGCCAGCAGCTTGGAAACTATGAACACTGAAGCTTTCTTT
CDR3aa: CASSLETMNTEAFF

d_gene: TRBD1
v_gene: TRBV5-4
abundance: many
j_gene: TRBJ2-1
CDR3nt: TGTGCCAGCAGCTTGGGGACAGGGGGCGGGGTAGAGCAGTTCTTC
CDR3aa: CASSLGTGGGVEQFF

d_gene: .
v_gene: TRBV6-2/TRBV6-3
abundance: many
j_gene: TRBJ2-7
CDR3nt: TGTGCCAGCAGTTACCCGGTGGGGGGCGAGCAGTACTTC
CDR3aa: CASSYPVGGEQYF

d_gene: TRBD1
v_gene: TRBV6-2/TRBV6-3
abundance: .
j_gene: TRBJ1-2
CDR3nt: TGTGCCAGCAGACCTCGGACAGGGGGCGCATATGGCCACACCTTC
CDR3aa: CASRPRTGGAYGHTF

d_gene: TRBD1
v_gene: TRBV30
abundance: .
j_gene: TRBJ2-1
CDR3nt: TGTGCCTGGAGTCCCGGACAGGCGCCCTTTTACAATGAGCAGTTCTTC
CDR3aa: CAWSPGQAPFYNEQFF

d_gene: TRBD1
v_gene: TRBV19
abundance: many
j_gene: TRBJ2-7
CDR3nt: TGTGCCAGCAGCACAGGGGGCGGATACGAGCAGTACTTC
CDR3aa: CASSTGGGYEQYF

d_gene: TRBD1
v_gene: TRBV6-2/TRBV6-3
abundance: many
j_gene: TRBJ1-4
CDR3nt: TGTGCCAGCAGTGCCGGACAGGGGATCTCGCTGTTTTTT
CDR3aa: CASSAGQGISLFF